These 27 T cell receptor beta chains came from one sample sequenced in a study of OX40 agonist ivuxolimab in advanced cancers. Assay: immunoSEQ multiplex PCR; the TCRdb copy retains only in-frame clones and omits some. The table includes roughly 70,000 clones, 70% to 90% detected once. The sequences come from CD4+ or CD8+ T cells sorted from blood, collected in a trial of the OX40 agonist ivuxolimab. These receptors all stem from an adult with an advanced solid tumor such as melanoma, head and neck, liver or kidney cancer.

As DNA, the CDR3 is TGTGCCAGCAGAAAATCCGGGATCCAAGAGACCCAGTACTTC. It specifies CASRKSGIQETQYF. V is TRBV6-5 and J is TRBJ2-5; D might be TRBD2 (5 bases). The V end was cut by 6 bases, the J end by 1 base, with 12 bases between. Germline CDR1 MNHEY, CDR2 SVGAGI. This CDR3 is built from 14 residues.

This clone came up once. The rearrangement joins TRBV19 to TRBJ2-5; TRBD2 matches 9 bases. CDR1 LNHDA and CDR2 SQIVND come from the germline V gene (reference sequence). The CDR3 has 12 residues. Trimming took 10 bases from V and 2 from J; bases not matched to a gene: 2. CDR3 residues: CATSGDQETQYF. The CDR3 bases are TGTGCCACTAGCGGGGATCAAGAGACCCAGTACTTC. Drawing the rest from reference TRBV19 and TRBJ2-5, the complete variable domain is DGGITQSPKYLFRKEGQNVTLSCEQNLNHDAMYWYRQDPGQGLRLIYYSQIVNDFQKGDIAEGYSVSREKKESFPLTVTSAQKNPTAFYLCATSGDQETQYFGPGTRLLVL.

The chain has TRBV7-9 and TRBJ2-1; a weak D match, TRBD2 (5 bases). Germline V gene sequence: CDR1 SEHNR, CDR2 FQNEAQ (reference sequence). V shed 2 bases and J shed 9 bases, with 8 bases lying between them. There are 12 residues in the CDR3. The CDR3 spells CASSLREFEQFF. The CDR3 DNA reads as TGTGCCAGCAGCTTAAGGGAGTTTGAGCAGTTCTTC.

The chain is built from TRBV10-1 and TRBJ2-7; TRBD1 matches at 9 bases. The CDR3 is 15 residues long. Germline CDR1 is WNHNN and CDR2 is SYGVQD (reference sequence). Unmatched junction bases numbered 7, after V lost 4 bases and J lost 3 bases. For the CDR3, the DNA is TGCGCCAGCAGTGGGGGGGGGACAGGGCTCTACGAGCAGTACTTC. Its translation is CASSGGGTGLYEQYF.

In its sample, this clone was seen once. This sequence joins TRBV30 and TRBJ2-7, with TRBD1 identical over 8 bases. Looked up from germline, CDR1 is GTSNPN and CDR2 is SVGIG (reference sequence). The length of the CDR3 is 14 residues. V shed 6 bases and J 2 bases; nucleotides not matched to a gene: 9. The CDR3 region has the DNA TGTGCCTGTACAGGGGGTTTCCCAACCTACGAGCAGTACTTC. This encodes CACTGGFPTYEQYF.

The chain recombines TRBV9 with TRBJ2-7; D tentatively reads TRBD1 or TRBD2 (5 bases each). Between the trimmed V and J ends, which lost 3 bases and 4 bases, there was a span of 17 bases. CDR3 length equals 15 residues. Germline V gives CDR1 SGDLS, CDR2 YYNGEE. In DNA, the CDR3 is TGTGCCAGCAGCGCATATCCCGGGACCAATTACGAGCAGTACTTC. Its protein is CASSAYPGTNYEQYF. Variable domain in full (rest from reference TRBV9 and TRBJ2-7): DSGVTQTPKHLITATGQRVTLRCSPRSGDLSVYWYQQSLDQGLQFLIQYYNGEERAKGNILERFSAQQFPDLHSELNLSSLELGDSALYFCASSAYPGTNYEQYFGPGTRLTVT.

CDR3 nucleotides: TGTGCCAGCAGCTTAACCGGGACCGTTAACTATGGCTACACCTTC. The encoded protein is CASSLTGTVNYGYTF. The rearrangement links TRBV11-3 to TRBJ1-2; D perhaps matches TRBD1 (5 bases). V was cut by 2 bases and J by 1 base, with 11 bases left in between. The germline V gene encodes CDR1 SGHNT and CDR2 YENEEA. The CDR3 is 15 amino acids. Complete variable domain (other parts from reference TRBV11-3 and TRBJ1-2): EAGVVQSPRYKIIEKKQPVAFWCNPISGHNTLYWYLQNLGQGPELLIRYENEEAVDDSQLPKDRFSAERLKGVDSTLKIQPAELGDSAVYLCASSLTGTVNYGYTFGSGTRLTVV.

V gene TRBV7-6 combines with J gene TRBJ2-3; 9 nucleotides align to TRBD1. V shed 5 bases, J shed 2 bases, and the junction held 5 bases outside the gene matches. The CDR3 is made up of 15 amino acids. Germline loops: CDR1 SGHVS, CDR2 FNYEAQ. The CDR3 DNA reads TGTGCCAGCAGCCGGACAGGGGCCACCACAGATACGCAGTATTTT. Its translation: CASSRTGATTDTQYF.

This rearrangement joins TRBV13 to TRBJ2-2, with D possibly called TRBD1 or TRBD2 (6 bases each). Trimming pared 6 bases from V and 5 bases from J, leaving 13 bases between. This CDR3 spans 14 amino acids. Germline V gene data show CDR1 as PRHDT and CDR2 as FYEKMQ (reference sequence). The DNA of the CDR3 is TGTGCCAGCAGTCTAGGAGGGGGGACCGGGGAGCTGTTTTTT. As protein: CASSLGGGTGELFF.

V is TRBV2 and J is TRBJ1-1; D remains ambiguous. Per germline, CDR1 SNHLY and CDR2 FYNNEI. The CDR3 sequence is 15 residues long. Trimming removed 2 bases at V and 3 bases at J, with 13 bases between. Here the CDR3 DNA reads TGTGCCAGCAGTGAACAGCTCCCATGGGACACTGAAGCTTTCTTT. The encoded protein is CASSEQLPWDTEAFF. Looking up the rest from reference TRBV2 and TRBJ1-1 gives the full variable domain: EPEVTQTPSHQVTQMGQEVILRCVPISNHLYFYWYRQILGQKVEFLVSFYNNEISEKSEIFDDQFSVERPDGSNFTLKIRSTKLEDSAMYFCASSEQLPWDTEAFFGQGTRLTVV.

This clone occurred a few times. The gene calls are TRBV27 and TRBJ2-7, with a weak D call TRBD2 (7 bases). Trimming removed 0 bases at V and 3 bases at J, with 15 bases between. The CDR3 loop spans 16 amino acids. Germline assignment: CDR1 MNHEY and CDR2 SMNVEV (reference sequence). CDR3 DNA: TGTGCCAGCAGTTTATCGAGGGGGGAGGGAATCTACGAGCAGTACTTC. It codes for CASSLSRGEGIYEQYF.

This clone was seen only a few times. CDR3: CAWSGTSGRVYEQYF. In DNA form, the CDR3 reads TGTGCCTGGAGCGGGACTAGCGGGAGAGTATACGAGCAGTACTTC. The rearrangement uses TRBV30 and TRBJ2-7; TRBD2 aligns across 14 bases. V shed 3 bases and J 4 bases; nucleotides not matched to a gene: 5. The V gene's germline CDR1 is GTSNPN and CDR2 SVGIG (reference sequence). The CDR3 sequence is 15 residues long.

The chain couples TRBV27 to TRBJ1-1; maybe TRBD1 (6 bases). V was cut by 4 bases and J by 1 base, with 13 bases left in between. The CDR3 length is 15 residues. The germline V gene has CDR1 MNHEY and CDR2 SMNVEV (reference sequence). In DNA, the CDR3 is TGTGCCAGCAGTTCACAGGGAACGGGGAACACTGAAGCTTTCTTT. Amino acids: CASSSQGTGNTEAFF.

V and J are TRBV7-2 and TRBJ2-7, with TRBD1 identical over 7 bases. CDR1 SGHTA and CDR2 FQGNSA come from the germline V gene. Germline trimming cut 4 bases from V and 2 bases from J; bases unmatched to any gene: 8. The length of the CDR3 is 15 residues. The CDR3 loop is CASSSLRGPPYEQYF. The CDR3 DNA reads TGTGCCAGCAGCTCCCTAAGGGGGCCCCCCTACGAGCAGTACTTC. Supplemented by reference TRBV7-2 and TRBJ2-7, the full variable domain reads GAGVSQSPSNKVTEKGKDVELRCDPISGHTALYWYRQSLGQGLEFLIYFQGNSAPDKSGLPSDRFSAERTGGSVSTLTIQRTQQEDSAVYLCASSSLRGPPYEQYFGPGTRLTVT.

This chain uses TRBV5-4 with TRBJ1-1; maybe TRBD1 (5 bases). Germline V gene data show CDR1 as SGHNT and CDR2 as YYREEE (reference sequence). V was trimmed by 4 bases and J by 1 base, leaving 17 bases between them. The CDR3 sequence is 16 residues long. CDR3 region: CASSPQGNLRNTEAFF. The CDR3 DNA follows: TGTGCCAGCAGCCCCCAGGGCAACCTTCGGAACACTGAAGCTTTCTTT. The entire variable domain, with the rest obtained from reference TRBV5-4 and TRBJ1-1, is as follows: ETGVTQSPTHLIKTRGQQVTLRCSSQSGHNTVSWYQQALGQGPQFIFQYYREEENGRGNFPPRFSGLQFPNYSSELNVNALELDDSALYLCASSPQGNLRNTEAFFGQGTRLTVV.

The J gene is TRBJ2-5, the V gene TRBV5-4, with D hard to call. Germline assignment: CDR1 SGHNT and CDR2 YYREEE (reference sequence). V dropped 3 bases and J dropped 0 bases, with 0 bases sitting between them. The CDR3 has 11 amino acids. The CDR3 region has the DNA TGTGCCAGCAGCTACCAAGAGACCCAGTACTTC. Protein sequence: CASSYQETQYF.

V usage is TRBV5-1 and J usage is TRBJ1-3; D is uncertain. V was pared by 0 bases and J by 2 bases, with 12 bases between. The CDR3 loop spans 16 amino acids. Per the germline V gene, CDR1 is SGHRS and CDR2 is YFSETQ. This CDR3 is CASSLAIEGTGNTIYF. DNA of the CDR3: TGCGCCAGCAGCTTGGCCATTGAAGGAACTGGAAACACCATATATTTT.

CDR3 region: CSVVNPSYGYTF. CDR3 nucleotides: TGCAGCGTTGTAAATCCATCCTATGGCTACACCTTC. The chain links TRBV29-1 to TRBJ1-2; unclear D gene. Trimming left V 4 bases short and J 4 bases short, with 10 bases between. Per germline, CDR1 SQVTM and CDR2 ANQGSEA. The CDR3 loop spans 12 amino acids. The full variable domain, in which reference TRBV29-1 and TRBJ1-2 provide the parts outside the CDR3, is SAVISQKPSRDICQRGTSLTIQCQVDSQVTMMFWYRQQPGQSLTLIATANQGSEATYESGFVIDKFPISRPNLTFSTLTVSNMSPEDSSIYLCSVVNPSYGYTFGSGTRLTVV.

CDR3: CASSIWGIGPNTGELFF. In DNA, the CDR3 is TGTGCCAGTAGTATATGGGGGATAGGTCCGAACACCGGGGAGCTGTTTTTT. This chain uses TRBV19 with TRBJ2-2, with D perhaps matching TRBD1 or TRBD2 (5 bases each). This CDR3 is 17 amino acids long. V lost 2 bases and J lost 0, with 13 bases in between. Germline CDR1 LNHDA, CDR2 SQIVND (reference sequence).

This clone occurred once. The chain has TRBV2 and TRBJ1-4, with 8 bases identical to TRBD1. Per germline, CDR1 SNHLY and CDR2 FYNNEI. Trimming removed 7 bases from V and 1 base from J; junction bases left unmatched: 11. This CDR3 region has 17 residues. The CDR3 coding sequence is TGTGCCAGCACCGGACGGGACAGGCTTGGAACTAATGAAAAACTGTTTTTT. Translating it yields CASTGRDRLGTNEKLFF.

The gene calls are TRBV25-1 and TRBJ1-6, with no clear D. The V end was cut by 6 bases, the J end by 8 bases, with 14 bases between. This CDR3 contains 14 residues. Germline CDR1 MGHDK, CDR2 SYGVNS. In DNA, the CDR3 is TGTGCCAGCAGCCGGACCTCCCCTGATTCACCCCTCCACTTT. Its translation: CASSRTSPDSPLHF. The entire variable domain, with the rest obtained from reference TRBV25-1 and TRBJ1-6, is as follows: EADIYQTPRYLVIGTGKKITLECSQTMGHDKMYWYQQDPGMELHLIHYSYGVNSTEKGDLSSESTVSRIRTEHFPLTLESARPSHTSQYLCASSRTSPDSPLHFGNGTRLTVT.

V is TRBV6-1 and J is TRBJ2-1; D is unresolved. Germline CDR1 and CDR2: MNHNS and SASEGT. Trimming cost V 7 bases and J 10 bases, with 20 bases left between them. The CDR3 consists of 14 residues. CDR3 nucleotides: TGTGCCAGCACTGGGCCCGGGCCTTCTTCCGAGCAGTTCTTC. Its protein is CASTGPGPSSEQFF.

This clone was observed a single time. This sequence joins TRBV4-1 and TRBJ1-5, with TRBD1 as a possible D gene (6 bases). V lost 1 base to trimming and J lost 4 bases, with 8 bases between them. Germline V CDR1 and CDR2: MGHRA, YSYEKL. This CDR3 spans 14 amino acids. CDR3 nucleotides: TGCGCCAGCAGCCAAGGGACAGCGAATCAGCCCCAGCATTTT. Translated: CASSQGTANQPQHF.

For the CDR3, the DNA is TGTGCCAGCAGCCCAGCGGTGGGGGAGCTGTTTTTT. This encodes CASSPAVGELFF. The rearrangement uses TRBV11-2 and TRBJ2-2, with D perhaps TRBD2 (5 bases). CDR1 SGHAT and CDR2 FQNNGV come from the germline V gene. V was shortened by 5 bases and J by 8 bases, with 9 bases between the two germline ends. This CDR3 comprises 12 residues.

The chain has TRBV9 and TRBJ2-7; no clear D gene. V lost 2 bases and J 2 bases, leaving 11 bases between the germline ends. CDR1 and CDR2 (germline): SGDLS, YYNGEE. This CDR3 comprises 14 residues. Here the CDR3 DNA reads TGTGCCAGCAGCGTGGCGGCCCTTCCCTACGAGCAGTACTTC. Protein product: CASSVAALPYEQYF.

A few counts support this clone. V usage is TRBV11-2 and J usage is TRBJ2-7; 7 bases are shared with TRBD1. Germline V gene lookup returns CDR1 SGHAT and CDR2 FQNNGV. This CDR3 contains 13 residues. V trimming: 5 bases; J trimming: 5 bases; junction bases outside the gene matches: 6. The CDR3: CASSPGTENEQYF. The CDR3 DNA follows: TGTGCCAGCAGCCCCGGGACAGAAAACGAGCAGTACTTC.

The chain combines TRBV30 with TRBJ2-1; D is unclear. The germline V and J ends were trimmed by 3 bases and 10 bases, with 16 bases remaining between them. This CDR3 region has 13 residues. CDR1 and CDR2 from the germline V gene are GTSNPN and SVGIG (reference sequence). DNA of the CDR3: TGTGCCTGGAGCCTATCCCGTCAGGACGAGCAGTTCTTC. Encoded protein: CAWSLSRQDEQFF. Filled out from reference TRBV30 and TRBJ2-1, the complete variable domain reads SQTIHQWPATLVQPVGSPLSLECTVEGTSNPNLYWYRQAAGRGLQLLFYSVGIGQISSEVPQNLSASRPQDRQFILSSKKLLLSDSGFYLCAWSLSRQDEQFFGPGTRLTVL.